The 18 T cell receptor beta chains below all came from one sample that was sequenced in a study of blood T cells in healthy people across ages (dated by TCRdb to between 2014 and 2017). Library preparation was by 5' RACE. The instrument given in TCRdb is Illumina HiSeq 2500. A second PCR of about 7 to 12 cycles was run with a J-beta primer mix and a sample-barcoded 5' primer. TCRdb ran its own pipeline on the public reads, namely fastp trimming at Q25 and MiXCR clone calling, and kept in-frame beta chains. Entries are consolidated by CDR3 protein sequence, retaining the most common genes and DNA. The sample has around 1,000,000 distinct CDR3 sequences on record, more than 30% of them singletons. About an eighth of the sample rests with the top ten. Sequences were obtained from blood. The origin of the receptors is a man in his late teens or twenties in good health.

The rearrangement links TRBV12-3 or TRBV12-4 to TRBJ1-1; D unresolved. The CDR3 extends over 13 amino acids. Trimming shortened V by 4 bases and J by 1 base, and 7 bases separated the two germline ends. Written as DNA, the CDR3 is TGTGCCAGCAGTTCCGTTGAGAACACTGAAGCTTTCTTT. Protein: CASSSVENTEAFF.

The chain couples TRBV7-2 to TRBJ2-5; 12 bases align to TRBD2. Trimming cost V 5 bases and J 4 bases; bases outside gene matches: 17. The CDR3 runs 19 residues. Per germline, CDR1 SGHTA and CDR2 FQGNSA. CDR3 amino acids: CASSIPPPSGGARRETQYF. The CDR3 nucleotides read TGTGCCAGCAGCATCCCTCCCCCTAGCGGGGGGGCGAGGAGAGAGACCCAGTACTTC.

V usage is TRBV20-1 and J usage is TRBJ2-3; a possible D gene is TRBD2 (5 bases). Germline lookup yields CDR1 DFQATT and CDR2 SNEGSKA (reference sequence). This CDR3 comprises 15 residues. V was clipped by 3 bases and J by 1 base, with 14 bases between them. CDR3 amino acids: CSASFAVRGTDTQYF. The CDR3 DNA reads as TGCAGTGCTAGTTTTGCCGTGAGGGGCACAGATACGCAGTATTTT.

This clonotype was picked up a small number of times. The V and J genes are TRBV6-6 and TRBJ2-1; no clear D gene. Germline-derived CDR1 and CDR2 are MNHNY and SVGAGI (reference sequence). Deletions cut 0 bases from V and 6 bases from J, with 9 bases between. The CDR3 extends over 14 amino acids. The CDR3 DNA reads as TGTGCCAGCAGTTACTCCCAACTTGCCAATGAGCAGTTCTTC. As protein: CASSYSQLANEQFF.

The V and J genes are TRBV27 and TRBJ2-1; TRBD2 is a possible D gene (6 bases). The CDR3 has 15 residues. V shed 8 bases and J shed 0 bases, with 14 bases lying between them. Germline V gene lookup returns CDR1 MNHEY and CDR2 SMNVEV (reference sequence). CDR3: CASRVAGSSYNEQFF. CDR3 sequence (DNA): TGTGCCAGCCGGGTGGCGGGGAGCTCCTACAATGAGCAGTTCTTC.

The chain couples TRBV24-1 to TRBJ1-5, with a possible D match to TRBD1 (5 bases). The germline CDR1 and CDR2 sequences are KGHDR and SFDVKD. Deletions cut 9 bases from V and 0 bases from J, with 8 bases between. CDR3 length: 13 amino acids. Here the CDR3 DNA reads TGTGCCACCGGACAAAATAGCAATCAGCCCCAGCATTTT. It is translated as CATGQNSNQPQHF.

There are many counts of this clonotype. V usage is TRBV20-1 and J usage is TRBJ2-1; D possibly uses TRBD1 or TRBD2 (5 bases each). Trimming left V 6 bases short and J 2 bases short, with 11 bases between. This CDR3 comprises 13 residues. Looked up from germline, CDR1 is DFQATT and CDR2 is SNEGSKA (reference sequence). The CDR3 loop reads CSASRDAYNEQFF. In nucleotides, the CDR3 is TGCAGTGCAAGCCGGGACGCCTACAATGAGCAGTTCTTC.

V is TRBV20-1 and J is TRBJ1-1; D is uncertain. This CDR3 spans 8 amino acids. Germline V gives CDR1 DFQATT, CDR2 SNEGSKA (reference sequence). The V gene lost 3 bases and the J gene lost 13 bases, with 6 bases spanning the gap. The CDR3, as DNA: TGCAGTGCTAGCCGGGTTTTCTTT. Its protein is CSASRVFF.

The J gene is TRBJ2-4, the V gene TRBV20-1; D is unresolved. TRBJ2-7 matches the DNA end more closely, so the J call is doubtful. This CDR3 spans 13 amino acids. Germline lookup yields CDR1 DFQATT and CDR2 SNEGSKA (reference sequence). The CDR3 bases are TGCAGTGCTAGAGATCCTTTGGCAGACGAGCAGTACTTC. As protein: CSARDPLADEQYF.

This clonotype was counted between two and nine times. The chain has TRBV2 and TRBJ2-5, with a tentative D call TRBD2 (5 bases). Germline assignment: CDR1 SNHLY and CDR2 FYNNEI. The CDR3 is 16 residues long. Trimming left V 2 bases short and J 1 base short, with 14 bases between. The DNA of the CDR3 is TGTGCCAGCAGTGAAAGGCGGCGGAGGATCCAAGAGACCCAGTACTTC. Protein product: CASSERRRRIQETQYF.

The chain links TRBV3-1 to TRBJ1-4; maybe TRBD1 (6 bases). V shed 4 bases and J shed 3 bases, with 15 bases lying between them. The CDR3 loop spans 16 amino acids. Germline V gene data show CDR1 as LGHDT and CDR2 as YNNKEL (reference sequence). The DNA for the CDR3 is TGTGCCAGCAGCCTTCGAGGGGGAACGTCTAATGAAAAACTGTTTTTT. Translation: CASSLRGGTSNEKLFF.

V is TRBV20-1 and J is TRBJ1-4, with a weak D call TRBD1 (5 bases). Trimming shortened V by 6 bases and J by 10 bases, and 12 bases separated the two germline ends. The CDR3 spans 11 residues. Looked up from germline, CDR1 is DFQATT and CDR2 is SNEGSKA (reference sequence). CDR3 nucleotide sequence: TGCAGTGCAGGGGTGGGGGGAAAACTGTTTTTT. Translation: CSAGVGGKLFF.

This clonotype has only a few counts. V usage is TRBV27 and J usage is TRBJ1-5; no clear D gene. V was shortened by 3 bases and J by 4 bases, with 10 bases between the two germline ends. CDR3 size: 14 residues. Germline-derived CDR1 and CDR2 are MNHEY and SMNVEV (reference sequence). The CDR3 spells CASSLVGANQPQHF. DNA for the CDR3: TGTGCCAGCAGTTTGGTCGGTGCGAATCAGCCCCAGCATTTT.

This chain joins TRBV5-1 and TRBJ1-1, with D perhaps TRBD1 (5 bases). The CDR3 sequence is 14 residues long. V was cut by 7 bases and J by 4 bases, with 17 bases left in between. From germline, CDR1 is SGHRS and CDR2 YFSETQ. For the CDR3, the DNA is TGCGCCAGCGCCCAGGGTGGCCTGGTCACTGAAGCTTTCTTT. Translated, it gives CASAQGGLVTEAFF.

The chain employs TRBV4-3 and TRBJ1-3; no clear D gene. Germline V gene data show CDR1 as LGHNA and CDR2 as YSLEER. Trimming took off 1 base at V and 6 bases at J, with 13 bases between the two ends. This CDR3 has 15 residues. CDR3 sequence reads: CASSQGGDRANTIYF. In nucleotides, the CDR3 is TGCGCCAGCAGCCAAGGCGGAGACCGCGCAAACACCATATATTTT.

This clonotype turned up a few times. This chain connects TRBV7-9 to TRBJ1-1; D is uncertain. The CDR3 is made up of 13 amino acids. V shed 8 bases and J shed 1 base, with 11 bases lying between them. Germline V lookup: CDR1 SEHNR, CDR2 FQNEAQ (reference sequence). CDR3 sequence reads: CASSLPWNTEAFF. CDR3 coding DNA: TGTGCCAGCTCCCTGCCGTGGAACACTGAAGCTTTCTTT.

The gene calls are TRBV6-2 or TRBV6-3 and TRBJ2-7; a possible D gene is TRBD2 (5 bases). In germline, CDR1 is MNHEY, CDR2 SVGEGT. This CDR3 contains 15 residues. The ends were cut back, 1 base at V and 0 bases at J, with 10 bases in the middle. The CDR3 region is CASSYWRTFSYEQYF. The CDR3 DNA is TGTGCCAGCAGTTACTGGAGGACCTTCTCCTACGAGCAGTACTTC.

This clonotype was detected ten times or more. This chain uses TRBV29-1 with TRBJ2-5; a weak D match, TRBD1 (6 bases). This CDR3 is 13 amino acids long. From germline, CDR1 is SQVTM and CDR2 ANQGSEA. Trimming removed 6 bases from V and 0 bases from J, with 11 bases in between. CDR3 sequence: CSVNGQNQETQYF. CDR3 in DNA: TGCAGCGTCAACGGACAGAACCAAGAGACCCAGTACTTC.